This T cell receptor beta chain was recovered during a study of shared clonotypes between healthy human individuals (dated by TCRdb to 2018 to 2020). Study-level background: The cohort comprised two women and a few men aged 18 to 49 years. For each donor, three plates each were used for CD4 naive and CD4 memory, two plates were used for CD8 naive, and one plate was used for CD8 memory. To estimate repertoire size and how much clonotype sharing occurs between individuals, the study deeply sequenced the blood TCR repertoires of about five healthy adults. Libraries were prepared and TCR repertoires were sequenced by different laboratories using diverse techniques, in order to increase sequencing depth and limit assay-specific biases. Between about 0.9 and 10 billion PBMCs per donor were obtained by leukapheresis. On the study overall, not on this receptor specifically: Based on pairwise subsampling, the degree of clonotype sharing among donors was expected to be affected by sequencing depth. Incomplete sequencing was indicated by rarefaction of sorted-subset datasets, despite the large sequencing depth. Estimated clonotype richness was generally larger for naive than for memory subsets. About 5% of naive CD4, 3.5% of naive CD8, about 2.4% of memory CD4, and roughly 0.4% of memory CD8 clonotypes were shared across several donors. Because the study included only a small number of donors, the genetic and exposure-history diversity represented was limited. Higher generation probabilities were observed for clonotypes shared by all four sorted-subset donors than for non-shared clonotypes. Only blood was sampled, and tissue TCR repertoires likely differ from those in blood.

Using the deep immunoSEQ assay, TCR CDR3 regions were amplified from genomic DNA by multiplex PCR. Genomic DNA extracted from each cell subset was distributed evenly over all wells of several immunoSEQ 96-well plates, and each plate served as one replicate. For sorted subsets, each replicate PCR was loaded with around 200 ng genomic DNA, equivalent to some 31,000 T cell genomes. Purified libraries were quantified with a Qubit 3.0 fluorometer, sized on a Bioanalyzer 2100, and re-quantified with the KAPA Library Quantification kit. Every immunoSEQ 96-well plate was sequenced on a separate single-read 150-cycle Illumina NextSeq 550 flow cell. For the original study's pipeline: Because only junctional sequences without quality scores were contained in the immunoSEQ output, filtering matching that applied to full-length reads could not be performed. Sequences were annotated with PyIR, a Python wrapper for IgBLAST v1.9, using IMGT germline references to assign V/J genes and CDR3. Any read was removed if the V/J assignment was weak (E-value above 1e-6), the CDR3 was missing, or the read contained stop codons, out-of-frame junctions, or ambiguous translated residues. V3J clonotypes were defined by identical inferred V gene, J gene, and CDR3 amino acid sequence. The percentage overlap between two repertoires was calculated by dividing the number of shared unique clonotypes by the size of the smaller repertoire. Richness of each repertoire was evaluated using RTK rarefaction, the Chao1 estimator, and Recon v2.1 estimates of unobserved clonotypes. For all TCRbeta clonotypes obtained by the gDNA method from several donors, generation probabilities were computed with OLGA. TCRdb provides this immuneACCESS table in a form limited to in-frame rearrangements. Some clones are lacking; in checked studies, under half of them reflect an unresolved V gene, and why the rest are absent is not known. The V and J calls and clone size were taken over from that table, and D and trimming were inferred from the DNA. Here the sample has about 2 million clones; approximately 94% occur a single time. 0.9% to 1.5% of the sample comes from the top ten.

Points on this clone: Its antigen remains undetermined. Base qualities are not recorded, but no much larger clone differs from it by a single base. The sample has other DNA sequences that encode this CDR3 too.

For the CD8 naive samples, CD45RO-negative cells were positively selected for CCR7, yielding a CD45RA+CCR7+ population from which TemRA cells were excluded. The donors were healthy, HIV-negative adults with no recently reported acute infections or vaccinations. Only Caucasian adults living in Nashville, Tennessee, USA were represented among the donors. Blood was collected by leukapheresis, and PBMCs were isolated by Ficoll-Histopaque density gradient centrifugation and then cryopreserved in liquid nitrogen vapor phase. Purity and quantity of every magnetically sorted T cell population were checked by analytical flow cytometry. Each sorted fraction had its genomic DNA isolated and then quantified by UV absorbance on a Nanodrop 2000c. V and J lose 3 bases and 2 bases, and a span of 7 bases separates them. Spanning cysteine to phenylalanine, the CDR3 consists of 14 amino acids. The only DNA kept is the CDR3, 42 bases in frame from the first base. For CDR1 and CDR2, the germline V gene lists MNHNS and SASEGT.

Material: naive CD8+ T cells sorted from blood. The sample's cell subset or site, from its label and the paper: CD45RA+CCR7+. The sequence links TRBV6-1 to TRBJ2-2; the D region possibly corresponds to TRBD1 (6 bases align). This receptor was obtained from a man aged 18 to 30 in good health. The CDR3 loop reads CASSDRGNTGELFF. The DNA sequence follows: TGTGCCAGCAGTGACAGGGGCAACACCGGGGAGCTGTTTTTT.